The 9 T cell receptor beta chains in this list originate from one sample, sequenced in a study of PD-1 blockade in classical Hodgkin lymphoma. Profiling relied on immunoSEQ multiplex PCR, and the TCRdb table lists in-frame clones only, not all of them. The profile shows about 93,000 clones, more than 80% of them singletons. Following autologous stem cell transplantation, relapse occurred in every patient, and exposure to brentuximab vedotin varied. Sequenced material: peripheral blood mononuclear cells (PBMCs), taken before the second cycle of nivolumab. The source is a human donor with classical Hodgkin lymphoma.

The V and J genes are TRBV7-2 and TRBJ2-7; D remains unclear. The length of the CDR3 is 14 residues. Germline-derived CDR1 and CDR2 are SGHTA and FQGNSA. V was cut by 0 bases and J by 2 bases, with 8 bases left in between. The chain's CDR3 is CASSLAWQAYEQYF. DNA of the CDR3: TGTGCCAGCAGCTTAGCTTGGCAGGCCTACGAGCAGTACTTC.

The chain joins TRBV11-3 to TRBJ2-1, with 10 bases matching TRBD2. The CDR3 covers 15 residues. CDR1 is SGHNT and CDR2 is YENEEA in the germline V gene. The ends lost 5 bases at V and 7 bases at J; junction bases unmatched: 8. The CDR3 sequence is CASSASGRAFNEQFF. CDR3 DNA sequence: TGTGCCAGCAGCGCGAGCGGGAGGGCCTTTAATGAGCAGTTCTTC.

This rearrangement joins TRBV19 to TRBJ1-2, with D maybe TRBD1 (5 bases). The CDR3 is 13 residues long. Trimming took off 5 bases at V and 4 bases at J, with 11 bases between the two ends. Germline V gene data show CDR1 as LNHDA and CDR2 as SQIVND (reference sequence). The CDR3 DNA sequence: TGTGCCAGTAGTCCGCAGACAGTCTATGGCTACACCTTC. Translating it yields CASSPQTVYGYTF.

This chain uses TRBV7-8 with TRBJ1-1; D not certain. V was cut by 6 bases and J by 0 bases, with 17 bases left in between. The length of the CDR3 is 16 residues. Germline lookup yields CDR1 SGHVS and CDR2 FQNEAQ. The CDR3 protein is CASRESGGGMNTEAFF. Here the CDR3 DNA reads TGTGCCAGCAGGGAGTCGGGAGGAGGAATGAACACTGAAGCTTTCTTT. Based on the CDR3 plus reference TRBV7-8 and TRBJ1-1, the full variable domain is GAGVSQSPRYKVAKRGQDVALRCDPISGHVSLFWYQQALGQGPEFLTYFQNEAQLDKSGLPSDRFFAERPEGSVSTLKIQRTQQEDSAVYLCASRESGGGMNTEAFFGQGTRLTVV.

The chain links TRBV15 to TRBJ2-4; D uncertain. Per germline, CDR1 LNHNV and CDR2 YYDKDF (reference sequence). This CDR3 spans 15 amino acids. The V end was cut by 0 bases, the J end by 8 bases, with 14 bases between. CDR3 sequence: CATSRDRNFGDIQYF. CDR3 sequence (DNA): TGTGCCACCAGCAGAGATCGGAATTTTGGGGACATTCAGTACTTC.

This chain connects TRBV11-2 to TRBJ1-1; D gene ambiguous. The ends were cut back, 5 bases at V and 8 bases at J, with 12 bases in the middle. CDR1 SGHAT and CDR2 FQNNGV come from the germline V gene. The CDR3 consists of 12 residues. CDR3 sequence: CASSPQMEEAFF. The CDR3 bases are TGTGCCAGCAGCCCGCAAATGGAGGAAGCTTTCTTT. The whole variable domain, remainder taken from reference TRBV11-2 and TRBJ1-1, is EAGVAQSPRYKIIEKRQSVAFWCNPISGHATLYWYQQILGQGPKLLIQFQNNGVVDDSQLPKDRFSAERLKGVDSTLKIQPAKLEDSAVYLCASSPQMEEAFFGQGTRLTVV.

The J gene is TRBJ2-2, the V gene TRBV5-4, with TRBD1 as a possible D gene (5 bases). The CDR3 sequence is 14 residues long. Germline V lookup: CDR1 SGHNT, CDR2 YYREEE (reference sequence). Trimming took 0 bases from V and 3 from J, leaving 6 bases between them. The CDR3 DNA reads TGTGCCAGCAGCTTGGGACAGTACACCGGGGAGCTGTTTTTT. Protein product: CASSLGQYTGELFF.

V and J are TRBV20-1 and TRBJ1-4, with D maybe TRBD1 (5 bases). The CDR3 loop spans 11 amino acids. Germline CDR1 DFQATT, CDR2 SNEGSKA (reference sequence). Deletions cut 5 bases from V and 8 bases from J, with 9 bases between. CDR3 residues: CSAFNREKLFF. DNA for the CDR3: TGCAGTGCTTTTAACAGGGAAAAACTGTTTTTT.

This chain joins TRBV19 and TRBJ1-1; D uncertain. Germline V lookup: CDR1 LNHDA, CDR2 SQIVND (reference sequence). Trimming removed 1 base at V and 11 bases at J, with 14 bases between. This CDR3 is 13 amino acids long. The CDR3 region has the DNA TGTGCCAGTAGTATAGGCTCCGCGAGCTGGGCTTTCTTT. Translating gives CASSIGSASWAFF.